This T cell receptor beta chain appears in the sequencing data of a study of CD8 T cells in Susac syndrome. Whole-study results and caveats: By the study's own acknowledgment, its TCR sequencing and HLA analysis included relatively few individuals.

With regard to this clonotype: Its antigen is currently unknown.

With random hexamers, about 0.45 to 1 ug RNA was reverse transcribed. Coverage of TCR beta CDR3 amplification by immunoSEQ multiplex PCR extended to 54 Vbeta and 13 Jbeta. TCRdb ran MiXCR on the immunoSEQ multiplex PCR reads and lists one entry per CDR3 protein. Counted here are 120,000 to 150,000 distinct CDR3 sequences, approximately 95% occurring once; the ten biggest clones make up 0.27%. Sequencing of TCR beta was performed on blood CD8+ and CD4+ T cells. TEMRA cells were FACS-enriched, and CD8+ and CD4+ T cells were isolated negatively. From germline, CDR1 is MDHEN and CDR2 SYDVKM. Deletions cut 4 bases from V and 0 bases from J, with 7 bases between. The CDR3 loop spans 14 amino acids.

Source material: CD8+ T cells from PBMCs. The sequence derives from a human donor in good health. V and J are TRBV28 and TRBJ1-5; the D is unclear. This CDR3 is CASSSADSNQPQHF. The CDR3 coding sequence is TGTGCCAGCAGTTCTGCGGATAGCAATCAGCCCCAGCATTTT. Using reference TRBV28 and TRBJ1-5 for the parts outside the CDR3, the full variable domain is DVKVTQSSRYLVKRTGEKVFLECVQDMDHENMFWYRQDPGLGLRLIYFSYDVKMKEKGDIPEGYSVSREKKERFSLILESASTNQTSMYLCASSSADSNQPQHFGDGTRLSIL.